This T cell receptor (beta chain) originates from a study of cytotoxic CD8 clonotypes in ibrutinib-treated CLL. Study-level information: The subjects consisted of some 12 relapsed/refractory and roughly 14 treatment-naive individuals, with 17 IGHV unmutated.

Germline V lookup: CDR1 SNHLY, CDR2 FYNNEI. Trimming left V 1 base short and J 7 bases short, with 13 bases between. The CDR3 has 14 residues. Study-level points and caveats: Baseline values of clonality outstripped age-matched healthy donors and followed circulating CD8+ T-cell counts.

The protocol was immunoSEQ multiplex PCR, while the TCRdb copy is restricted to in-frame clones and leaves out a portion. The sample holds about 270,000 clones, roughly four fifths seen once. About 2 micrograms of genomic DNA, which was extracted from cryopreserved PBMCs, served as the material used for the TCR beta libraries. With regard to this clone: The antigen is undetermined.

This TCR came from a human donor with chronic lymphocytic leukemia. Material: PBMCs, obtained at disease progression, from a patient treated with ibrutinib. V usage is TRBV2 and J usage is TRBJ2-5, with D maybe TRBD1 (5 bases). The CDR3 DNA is TGTGCCAGCAGTGAAGTCGCGACAGTATGGACCCAGTACTTC. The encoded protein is CASSEVATVWTQYF.